This TCR beta chain was sequenced for a study of blood T cells in healthy people across ages. As to this clonotype: It may be a read error: a sequence one base away is much more abundant.

The authors ran a second PCR of roughly 6 to 12 cycles using a sample-barcoded 5' primer and a J-beta primer mix. TCRdb re-called the 5' RACE reads through MiXCR, storing one row per CDR3 protein. The table shows over 550,000 distinct CDR3 sequences, with about 30% occurring only once. The CDR3 spans 17 residues. The germline gives CDR1 MNHEY, CDR2 SVGEGT. This receptor was identified in a woman of 80 years or more in good health. Source material: blood. J is TRBJ2-7 and V is TRBV6-2 or TRBV6-3, with 9 bases fitting TRBD2. Matching the DNA end better, TRBJ2-4 makes the J call doubtful. CDR3 sequence reads: CASSCSASGVAKNIQYF. Written as DNA, the CDR3 is TGTGCCAGCAGTTGCTCAGCTAGCGGGGTAGCCAAAAACATTCAGTACTTC.